These 31 T cell receptor beta chains were all obtained from the same sample, sequenced in a study of control samples from healthy donors and cancer patients (dated by TCRdb to 2019 to 2021). Receptor libraries were prepared by the immunoSEQ multiplex PCR assay. TCRdb took over this immuneACCESS table, retaining in-frame rearrangements with V and J assigned. Such tables are incomplete; in checked studies, under half of the missing clones stem from an unresolved V gene, and the remainder is unexplained. The sample profile shows 65,000 to 90,000 clones; 94% of them were found once. The ten largest clonotypes hold approximately 3% of the sample. The specimen was blood. Receptors originate from a woman aged 30 to 39 in good health.

This rearrangement joins TRBV6-5 to TRBJ1-1; 8 bases match TRBD1. V lost 6 bases, J lost 4 bases, and 10 bases stayed unmatched. CDR3 length: 15 amino acids. Germline V gene data show CDR1 as MNHEY and CDR2 as SVGAGI. Here the CDR3 DNA reads TGTGCCAGCAGATATCGATTTACAGGGGGCACTGAAGCTTTCTTT. It specifies CASRYRFTGGTEAFF.

The genes are TRBV5-6 and TRBJ2-1, with 10 nucleotides matching TRBD1. The V gene end was trimmed by 4 bases and the J gene end by 9 bases; junction bases not matched to a gene: 7. This CDR3 spans 14 amino acids. CDR1 and CDR2 (germline): SGHDT, YYEEEE. CDR3 in DNA: TGTGCCAGCAGCCAGGGACAGGGGTTAGGTGAGCAGTTCTTC. Its translation: CASSQGQGLGEQFF. The variable domain in full, with the rest retrieved from reference TRBV5-6 and TRBJ2-1, is DAGVTQSPTHLIKTRGQQVTLRCSPKSGHDTVSWYQQALGQGPQFIFQYYEEEERQRGNFPDRFSGHQFPNYSSELNVNALLLGDSALYLCASSQGQGLGEQFFGPGTRLTVL.

CDR3 DNA sequence: TGTGCCAGCAGTGAGCTAGCGGGGGTCGGAGAGACCCAGTACTTC. It codes for CASSELAGVGETQYF. The chain couples TRBV6-1 to TRBJ2-5; 10 bases match TRBD2. The CDR3 totals 15 residues. Germline V gene lookup returns CDR1 MNHNS and CDR2 SASEGT. The V and J ends lost 3 bases and 4 bases, in that order; junction bases with no gene match: 5.

V is TRBV30 and J is TRBJ1-2; no definite D call. CDR3 length: 13 residues. Trimming removed 2 bases at V and 1 base at J, with 8 bases between. CDR1 is GTSNPN and CDR2 is SVGIG in the germline V gene (reference sequence). In DNA form, the CDR3 reads TGTGCCTGGAGTATAGACGGTAACTATGGCTACACCTTC. It encodes CAWSIDGNYGYTF.

The sample holds a few counts of this clone. The chain is built from TRBV5-1 and TRBJ1-6; D uncertain. V was cut by 0 bases and J by 4 bases, with 11 bases left in between. The CDR3 totals 16 residues. Per the germline V gene, CDR1 is SGHRS and CDR2 is YFSETQ. The CDR3 loop is CASSLEADGYNSPLHF. The DNA for the CDR3 is TGCGCCAGCAGCTTGGAGGCTGACGGGTATAATTCACCCCTCCACTTT.

The V and J genes are TRBV14 and TRBJ1-2, with 7 bases matching TRBD1. Germline assignment: CDR1 SGHDN and CDR2 FVKESK. The V and J ends lost 1 base and 6 bases, in that order; junction bases with no gene match: 11. This CDR3 has 16 amino acids. CDR3: CASSQGLGQFGNGYTF. As DNA, the CDR3 is TGTGCCAGCAGCCAAGGCCTGGGACAGTTCGGAAATGGCTACACCTTC.

The chain carries TRBV2 and TRBJ1-5, with D possibly being TRBD1 (5 bases). Germline V gene lookup returns CDR1 SNHLY and CDR2 FYNNEI. V was shortened by 2 bases and J by 7 bases, with 15 bases between the two germline ends. The CDR3 sequence is 15 residues long. This CDR3 reads CASSEQRGRNQPQHF. The CDR3 DNA sequence: TGTGCCAGCAGTGAACAAAGGGGAAGGAACCAGCCCCAGCATTTT. Full variable domain (missing parts from reference TRBV2 and TRBJ1-5): EPEVTQTPSHQVTQMGQEVILRCVPISNHLYFYWYRQILGQKVEFLVSFYNNEISEKSEIFDDQFSVERPDGSNFTLKIRSTKLEDSAMYFCASSEQRGRNQPQHFGDGTRLSIL.

The rearrangement links TRBV3-1 (or the pseudogene TRBV3-2) to TRBJ1-1; D unresolved. This CDR3 comprises 12 residues. CDR1 is LGHDT and CDR2 is YNNKEL in the germline V gene (reference sequence). Trimming removed 2 bases from V and 6 bases from J, with 7 bases in between. CDR3 sequence: CASSQLFAEAFF. The CDR3 DNA reads as TGTGCCAGCAGCCAACTTTTCGCTGAAGCTTTCTTT.

V and J are TRBV30 and TRBJ1-5; D might be TRBD1 (6 bases). With 5 bases removed from V and 9 bases from J, the gap between germline ends came to 14 bases. Germline V gives CDR1 GTSNPN, CDR2 SVGIG (reference sequence). The CDR3 has 12 amino acids. The CDR3 here is CAWSGEGGPQHF. CDR3 DNA sequence: TGTGCCTGGTCAGGGGAGGGGGGGCCCCAGCATTTT.

The rearrangement links TRBV12-5 to TRBJ2-1; a weak D match, TRBD2 (7 bases). Trimming cost V 0 bases and J 6 bases, with 15 bases left between them. The CDR3 loop spans 16 amino acids. CDR1 is LGHNT, CDR2 FRNRAP, per germline. For the CDR3, the DNA is TGTGCTAGTGGTTTGGTTGGTCGGGGGGCGTCCAATGAGCAGTTCTTC. Residues: CASGLVGRGASNEQFF.

The chain employs TRBV4-2 and TRBJ2-5; the match to TRBD2 covers 8 bases. Germline CDR1 reads LGHNA; CDR2 reads YNFKEQ. The CDR3 covers 13 residues. With 4 bases clipped from V and 3 bases from J, the junction kept 1 base outside the gene matches. The CDR3 nucleotides are TGTGCCAGCAGCCGGGGACTAGAAGAGACCCAGTACTTC. This encodes CASSRGLEETQYF.

J is TRBJ1-5 and V is TRBV19; no definite D call. Trimming shortened V by 1 base and J by 4 bases, and 17 bases separated the two germline ends. Germline CDR1 reads LNHDA; CDR2 reads SQIVND (reference sequence). CDR3 length: 17 residues. The CDR3 DNA sequence: TGTGCCAGTAGTATAGCCATGAGAACCGGGCGAAATCAGCCCCAGCATTTT. Its protein is CASSIAMRTGRNQPQHF.

In DNA form, the CDR3 reads TGTGCCAGCAGTCAAGGGACAGGGGGCACTGAAGCTTTCTTT. This gives the protein CASSQGTGGTEAFF. J is TRBJ1-1 and V is TRBV27; 11 bases fit TRBD1. In germline, CDR1 is MNHEY, CDR2 SMNVEV (reference sequence). J gave up 4 bases and V 5 bases, and 3 bases lay outside the gene matches. CDR3 length: 14 residues.

This chain uses TRBV19 with TRBJ1-6; TRBD1 might be the D (6 bases). Germline V gives CDR1 LNHDA, CDR2 SQIVND (reference sequence). CDR3 size: 13 residues. Trimming cost V 9 bases and J 9 bases, with 15 bases left between them. The CDR3 nucleotides are TGTGCCAGCTCTCCAGGGGTGGCTTCACCCCTCCACTTT. Translating it yields CASSPGVASPLHF.

The table lists this clone with a few counts. The chain recombines TRBV5-4 with TRBJ2-1, with TRBD2 as a possible D gene (7 bases). The ends were cut back, 2 bases at V and 2 bases at J, with 11 bases in the middle. Germline CDR1 is SGHNT and CDR2 is YYREEE (reference sequence). This CDR3 contains 15 residues. CDR3 nucleotides: TGTGCCAGCAGCTTAGGCGGGGGCACCTACAATGAGCAGTTCTTC. Translated: CASSLGGGTYNEQFF.

This rearrangement joins TRBV28 to TRBJ1-5; possible D gene TRBD1, 5 bases. The V gene's germline CDR1 is MDHEN and CDR2 SYDVKM. Trimming took off 10 bases at V and 6 bases at J, with 19 bases between the two ends. This CDR3 region has 14 residues. The CDR3, as DNA: TGTGCCACCAACAGTTTCAGGGTGGGTCAGCCCCAGCATTTT. Translation gives CATNSFRVGQPQHF. Variable domain in full (rest from reference TRBV28 and TRBJ1-5): DVKVTQSSRYLVKRTGEKVFLECVQDMDHENMFWYRQDPGLGLRLIYFSYDVKMKEKGDIPEGYSVSREKKERFSLILESASTNQTSMYLCATNSFRVGQPQHFGDGTRLSIL.

The V gene is TRBV6-5, the J gene TRBJ2-5; 8 bases fit TRBD1. This CDR3 comprises 14 residues. Germline lookup yields CDR1 MNHEY and CDR2 SVGAGI. The junction had 3 bases not matched to a gene; V was cut back by 4 bases and J by 2 bases. The DNA of the CDR3 is TGTGCCAGCAGTTGGGGACAGGCACAAGAGACCCAGTACTTC. It specifies CASSWGQAQETQYF.

This CDR3 is CASSLPGQGAGTQYF. CDR3 coding DNA: TGTGCCAGCAGCCTACCGGGACAGGGGGCGGGGACCCAGTACTTC. The J gene is TRBJ2-5, the V gene TRBV5-4, with 12 positions matching TRBD1. There are 15 residues in the CDR3. From germline, CDR1 is SGHNT and CDR2 YYREEE (reference sequence). V shed 4 bases and J 7 bases; nucleotides not matched to a gene: 8.

This clone was found once. The CDR3 sequence is CASSSRTDQRTGELFF. The CDR3 DNA reads as TGCGCCAGCAGCTCCCGGACAGACCAGCGCACCGGGGAGCTGTTTTTT. V and J are TRBV5-1 and TRBJ2-2, with D possibly being TRBD1 (6 bases). Germline V gives CDR1 SGHRS, CDR2 YFSETQ. The CDR3 covers 16 residues. V gave up 3 bases and J gave up 4 bases, with 16 bases separating them.

The chain couples TRBV6-5 to TRBJ2-1; 8 nucleotides line up with TRBD1. The length of the CDR3 is 15 residues. CDR1 and CDR2 from the germline V gene are MNHEY and SVGAGI. The V and J ends lost 4 bases and 3 bases, in that order; junction bases with no gene match: 5. The CDR3 spells CASSSRQGIYNEQFF. The CDR3 nucleotides read TGTGCCAGCAGTTCCCGACAGGGGATCTACAATGAGCAGTTCTTC.

J is TRBJ1-1 and V is TRBV12-3 or TRBV12-4, with D uncertain. V was cut by 7 bases and J by 4 bases, with 13 bases left in between. The CDR3 extends over 13 amino acids. For the CDR3, the DNA is TGTGCCAGCACCCCCGGACGAACCACTGAAGCTTTCTTT. The encoded protein is CASTPGRTTEAFF.

This sequence joins TRBV19 and TRBJ1-1; D may be TRBD1 (6 bases). The V gene lost 5 bases and the J gene lost 1 base, with 14 bases spanning the gap. Germline values: CDR1 LNHDA, CDR2 SQIVND (reference sequence). This CDR3 comprises 15 residues. The CDR3 DNA follows: TGTGCCAGTAGTGATAGGACAGAGGCGAACACTGAAGCTTTCTTT. It codes for CASSDRTEANTEAFF. Full variable domain (missing parts from reference TRBV19 and TRBJ1-1): DGGITQSPKYLFRKEGQNVTLSCEQNLNHDAMYWYRQDPGQGLRLIYYSQIVNDFQKGDIAEGYSVSREKKESFPLTVTSAQKNPTAFYLCASSDRTEANTEAFFGQGTRLTVV.

The rearrangement uses TRBV15 and TRBJ1-1, with TRBD1 as a possible D gene (6 bases). CDR1 and CDR2 (germline): LNHNV, YYDKDF (reference sequence). V lost 0 bases and J 3 bases, leaving 8 bases between the germline ends. The length of the CDR3 is 14 residues. The CDR3 reads CATSRDRGYTEAFF. CDR3 sequence (DNA): TGTGCCACCAGCAGAGATAGGGGGTACACTGAAGCTTTCTTT.

The J gene is TRBJ1-2, the V gene TRBV24-1; maybe TRBD1 (6 bases). V gave up 4 bases and J gave up 2 bases, with 10 bases separating them. CDR3 size: 14 residues. Germline V gene sequence: CDR1 KGHDR, CDR2 SFDVKD. CDR3 region: CATSETGQNYGYTF. Written as DNA, the CDR3 is TGTGCCACCAGTGAGACAGGACAGAACTATGGCTACACCTTC.

J is TRBJ2-2 and V is TRBV19; the D gene is possibly TRBD2 (5 bases). The V and J ends lost 6 bases and 1 base respectively, with 18 bases between them. This CDR3 region has 17 residues. Germline CDR1 is LNHDA and CDR2 is SQIVND (reference sequence). The CDR3 DNA is TGTGCCAGTAGCCCAGGTCGGGGTGGATTGAACACCGGGGAGCTGTTTTTT. Its translation: CASSPGRGGLNTGELFF.

The chain is built from TRBV5-5 and TRBJ1-4; 7 bases line up with TRBD1. This CDR3 is 17 amino acids long. The germline V gene encodes CDR1 SGHKS and CDR2 YYEKEE (reference sequence). V gave up 2 bases and J gave up 0 bases; unmatched junction bases: 7. For the CDR3, the DNA is TGTGCCAGCAGCTTTAGGACAGGACCTGCAACTAATGAAAAACTGTTTTTT. Its protein is CASSFRTGPATNEKLFF.

The chain combines TRBV19 with TRBJ1-1; no reliable D call. Germline V gives CDR1 LNHDA, CDR2 SQIVND (reference sequence). The CDR3 consists of 14 residues. Deletions cut 7 bases from V and 0 bases from J, with 12 bases between. The CDR3 coding sequence is TGTGCCAGTACCGGGTATGGCATGAACACTGAAGCTTTCTTT. Translation: CASTGYGMNTEAFF.

The rearrangement joins TRBV5-1 to TRBJ2-7; 7 bases are shared with TRBD2. The CDR3 loop spans 15 amino acids. The V gene end was trimmed by 0 bases and the J gene end by 4 bases; junction bases not matched to a gene: 7. Germline CDR1 is SGHRS and CDR2 is YFSETQ. The CDR3 nucleotides read TGCGCCAGCAGCTTGGGGACTAGGCGAACATACGAGCAGTACTTC. Translation gives CASSLGTRRTYEQYF. Supplemented by reference TRBV5-1 and TRBJ2-7, the full variable domain reads KAGVTQTPRYLIKTRGQQVTLSCSPISGHRSVSWYQQTPGQGLQFLFEYFSETQRNKGNFPGRFSGRQFSNSRSEMNVSTLELGDSALYLCASSLGTRRTYEQYFGPGTRLTVT.

CDR3 nucleotide sequence: TGTGCCAGCAAGGACAGGGGATATGGCTACACCTTC. It codes for CASKDRGYGYTF. V gene TRBV28 combines with J gene TRBJ1-2, with 9 positions matching TRBD1. The CDR3 consists of 12 residues. Trimming cost V 7 bases and J 5 bases; bases outside gene matches: 2. Per the germline V gene, CDR1 is MDHEN and CDR2 is SYDVKM.

This rearrangement joins TRBV19 to TRBJ2-2; weak D call: TRBD2 (6 bases). V lost 7 bases to trimming and J lost 6 bases, with 21 bases between them. This CDR3 contains 16 residues. Germline CDR1 reads LNHDA; CDR2 reads SQIVND (reference sequence). CDR3: CASKAFGRIGAGELFF. CDR3 DNA sequence: TGTGCCAGTAAAGCGTTTGGGAGGATCGGTGCCGGGGAGCTGTTTTTT.

V usage is TRBV6-6 and J usage is TRBJ1-6; TRBD1 matches 7 bases. V lost 6 bases, J lost 3 bases, and 5 bases stayed unmatched. The CDR3 has 15 residues. The V gene's germline CDR1 is MNHNY and CDR2 SVGAGI (reference sequence). DNA of the CDR3: TGTGCCAGCAGACCGACAGGGCTCTATAATTCACCCCTCCACTTT. The encoded protein is CASRPTGLYNSPLHF.